Sequencing of this TCR beta chain was carried out in a study of T cells after yellow fever vaccination. This CDR3 region has 14 residues. Germline-derived CDR1 and CDR2 are DFQATT and SNEGSKA (reference sequence). TCRdb used MiXCR to reprocess the 5' RACE reads, holding one entry per CDR3 protein. The data contain about 220,000 distinct CDR3 sequences, 3% to 3.5% of them singletons. General study findings and limits: Subsequent to the booster, the majority of primary-vaccination clones reappeared (under 98% CD4, 88% CD8).

The table lists this clonotype with many counts. Its antigen remains unknown. Source: CD4+ T cells sorted from PBMCs, taken 10 days after the yellow fever booster vaccination. The chain has TRBV20-1 and TRBJ2-3; D is unclear. The sequence was obtained from a man younger than 35 who received the YFV17D yellow fever vaccine. This CDR3 reads CRVFGLGSTDTQYF. The DNA of the CDR3 is TGCAGAGTTTTCGGGTTAGGAAGCACAGATACGCAGTATTTT.